Listed below are T cell receptor beta chains from one sample, sequenced in a study of cytomegalovirus exposure and HLA in healthy donors. Data came from immunoSEQ multiplex PCR; TCRdb stores just in-frame clones and leaves some out. The table includes about 99,000 clones, nearly 80% detected once. Sequencing was performed on PBMCs. The receptors come from a man aged 60-69 years in good health and CMV-seropositive. CDR3s include the opening cysteine and the closing phenylalanine or tryptophan. The D gene is left open where the match is weak. Only some rows state a clone size, as once, few, many or a class for expanded clones.

cdr3_aa: CASSSWWDKDYEQYF
cdr3_nt: TGTGCCAGCAGCTCGTGGTGGGACAAGGACTACGAGCAGTACTTC
j_call: TRBJ2-7
clone_size: few
d_call: -
v_call: TRBV5-8
cdr3_length: 15

cdr3_aa: CASSLFGTGVTEAFF
cdr3_nt: TGTGCCAGCAGTTTATTCGGGACAGGGGTTACCGAAGCTTTCTTT
j_call: TRBJ1-1
clone_size: -
d_call: TRBD1
v_call: TRBV28
cdr3_length: 15

cdr3_aa: CASSKGQGNYGYTF
cdr3_nt: TGTGCCAGCAGCAAGGGACAGGGGAACTATGGCTACACCTTC
j_call: TRBJ1-2
clone_size: -
d_call: -
v_call: TRBV21-1
cdr3_length: 14

cdr3_aa: CASSQLPGTGTTDTQYF
cdr3_nt: TGCGCCAGCAGCCAACTTCCCGGGACAGGGACCACAGATACGCAGTATTTT
j_call: TRBJ2-3
clone_size: -
d_call: TRBD1
v_call: TRBV4-1
cdr3_length: 17

cdr3_aa: CASSLEERWTGVCEKLFF
cdr3_nt: TGTGCCAGCAGCTTAGAGGAAAGATGGACAGGTGTCTGTGAAAAACTGTTTTTT
j_call: TRBJ1-4
clone_size: few
d_call: TRBD1
v_call: TRBV7-7
cdr3_length: 18

cdr3_aa: CASSLTSKTGGPDTQYF
cdr3_nt: TGTGCCAGCAGCTTAACCTCAAAGACAGGGGGACCAGATACGCAGTATTTT
j_call: TRBJ2-3
clone_size: -
d_call: TRBD1
v_call: TRBV11-2
cdr3_length: 17

cdr3_aa: CASGVAGAGELFF
cdr3_nt: TGCGCCAGTGGGGTAGCGGGGGCCGGGGAGCTGTTTTTT
j_call: TRBJ2-2
clone_size: -
d_call: TRBD2
v_call: TRBV10-2
cdr3_length: 13

cdr3_aa: CASSPWGQGSYEQYF
cdr3_nt: TGTGCCAGCAGCCCGTGGGGACAGGGCTCCTACGAGCAGTACTTC
j_call: TRBJ2-7
clone_size: -
d_call: TRBD1
v_call: TRBV5-5
cdr3_length: 15

cdr3_aa: CASSFGGAHTDTQYF
cdr3_nt: TGCGCCAGCAGCTTCGGGGGGGCACACACAGATACGCAGTATTTT
j_call: TRBJ2-3
clone_size: -
d_call: TRBD2
v_call: TRBV5-1
cdr3_length: 15

cdr3_aa: CASSVVEGGAGDEQFF
cdr3_nt: TGTGCCAGCAGCGTAGTGGAGGGGGGGGCAGGGGATGAGCAGTTCTTC
j_call: TRBJ2-1
clone_size: -
d_call: -
v_call: TRBV9
cdr3_length: 16

cdr3_aa: CASSSSIYNSPLHF
cdr3_nt: TGTGCCAGCAGTTCATCAATTTATAATTCACCCCTCCACTTT
j_call: TRBJ1-6
clone_size: -
d_call: -
v_call: TRBV6-5
cdr3_length: 14

cdr3_aa: CASSRQGGDTEAFF
cdr3_nt: TGTGCCAGCAGCAGACAGGGGGGGGACACTGAAGCTTTCTTT
j_call: TRBJ1-1
clone_size: -
d_call: TRBD1
v_call: TRBV9
cdr3_length: 14

cdr3_aa: CASSPRQGVITEAFF
cdr3_nt: TGTGCCAGCTCACCCCGACAGGGGGTGATCACTGAAGCTTTCTTT
j_call: TRBJ1-1
clone_size: -
d_call: TRBD1
v_call: TRBV18
cdr3_length: 15

cdr3_aa: CASSLDAGHQETQYF
cdr3_nt: TGTGCCAGCAGCTTAGATGCGGGACACCAAGAGACCCAGTACTTC
j_call: TRBJ2-5
clone_size: -
d_call: -
v_call: TRBV7-2
cdr3_length: 15

cdr3_aa: CASSYSHATNEKLFF
cdr3_nt: TGTGCCAGCAGTTACTCCCATGCAACTAATGAAAAACTGTTTTTT
j_call: TRBJ1-4
clone_size: -
d_call: -
v_call: TRBV6-5
cdr3_length: 15

cdr3_aa: CASSPMAPGNYEQYF
cdr3_nt: TGTGCCAGCAGCCCTATGGCACCGGGGAACTACGAGCAGTACTTC
j_call: TRBJ2-7
clone_size: -
d_call: -
v_call: TRBV4-2
cdr3_length: 15

cdr3_aa: CASSPGLKPNEQYF
cdr3_nt: TGTGCCAGTTCGCCAGGGCTTAAGCCAAACGAGCAGTACTTC
j_call: TRBJ2-7
clone_size: -
d_call: -
v_call: TRBV19
cdr3_length: 14

cdr3_aa: CASSSTRTGDYEQYF
cdr3_nt: TGTGCCAGCAGTTCAACTCGGACAGGGGACTACGAGCAGTACTTC
j_call: TRBJ2-7
clone_size: -
d_call: TRBD1
v_call: TRBV27
cdr3_length: 15

cdr3_aa: CASSFGGGDHHYGYTF
cdr3_nt: TGTGCCAGCAGCTTCGGCGGGGGGGATCATCACTATGGCTACACCTTC
j_call: TRBJ1-2
clone_size: -
d_call: -
v_call: TRBV7-2
cdr3_length: 16

cdr3_aa: CSSSRGQGGSYEQYF
cdr3_nt: TGTTCCAGCAGCCGCGGACAGGGGGGGAGTTACGAGCAGTACTTC
j_call: TRBJ2-7
clone_size: -
d_call: TRBD1
v_call: TRBV7-9
cdr3_length: 15